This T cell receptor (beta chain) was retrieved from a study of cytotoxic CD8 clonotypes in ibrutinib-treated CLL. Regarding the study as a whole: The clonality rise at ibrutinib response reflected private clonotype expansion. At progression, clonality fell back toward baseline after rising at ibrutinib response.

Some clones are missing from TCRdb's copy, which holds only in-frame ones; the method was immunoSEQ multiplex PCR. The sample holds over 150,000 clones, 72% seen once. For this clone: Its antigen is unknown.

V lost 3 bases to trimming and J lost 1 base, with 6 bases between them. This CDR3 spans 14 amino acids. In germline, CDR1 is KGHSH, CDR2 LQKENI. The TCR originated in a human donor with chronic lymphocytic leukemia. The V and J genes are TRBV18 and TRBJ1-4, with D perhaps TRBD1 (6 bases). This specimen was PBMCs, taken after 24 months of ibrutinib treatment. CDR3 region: CASSPTGTNEKLFF. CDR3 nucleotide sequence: TGTGCCAGCTCACCGACAGGAACTAATGAAAAACTGTTTTTT.